Listed here is a single T cell receptor (beta chain). These data originate in a study of blood T cell repertoires in COVID-19. Study-level information: Samples representing acute and convalescent COVID-19 were sourced from the United States, Italy and Spain. PBMCs, B-cell-depleted T cells, or T cells were the source of the cDNA or gDNA that made up the material.

Per the original data handling: Estimates of nucleated cell counts were drawn from the amplification of reference gene primers. Assay: immunoSEQ multiplex PCR; the TCRdb copy retains only in-frame clones and omits some. That table furnishes V, J and clone size, whereas the DNA furnished D and trimming. The profile shows roughly 8,700 clones, 86% of them singletons. The sample taken for sequencing was peripheral blood. The source of this sequence is a human donor with active COVID-19. The donor label of this sample is uncertain.

DNA for the CDR3: TGTGCCAGCAGCTTAAACACATACGAGCAGTACGTC. Its protein product is CASSLNTYEQYV. This rearrangement joins TRBV12-3 or TRBV12-4 to TRBJ2-7, with D uncertain. The CDR3 covers 12 residues. V gave up 6 bases and J gave up 4 bases, with 10 bases separating them.